One and the same sample provided the 16 T cell receptor beta chains below, sequenced in a study of shared clonotypes between healthy human individuals. Measured with immunoSEQ multiplex PCR; TCRdb has only the in-frame clones, and not every one. The sample holds about 490,000 clones, around 80% seen once. Sequencing used PBMCs. Receptors were obtained from a woman aged 40 to 50 in good health. Some clones in this sample may be carry-over from other donors' samples.

This clone appeared a few times. A much larger clonotype is one base distant, so this may be a read error. Distinct nucleotide sequences in the sample also encode this CDR3. This chain links TRBV9 with TRBJ2-3; D remains unclear. The V end lost 4 bases, the J end lost 1 base, and 4 bases lay between the germline ends. CDR1 is SGDLS and CDR2 is YYNGEE in the germline V gene. The length of the CDR3 is 12 residues. The CDR3 bases are TGTGCCAGCAGCACCCGCACAGATACGCAGTATTTT. Residues: CASSTRTDTQYF.

Remarks on this clone: Since a far larger clone is one base different, this is likely a read error. The sample has other DNA sequences that encode this CDR3 too. The V and J genes are TRBV2 and TRBJ2-7; possible D gene TRBD1, 7 bases. Germline CDR1 reads SNHLY; CDR2 reads FYNNEI. V was pared by 8 bases and J by 3 bases, with 17 bases between. The length of the CDR3 is 14 residues. CDR3 loop: CASLSNRGLYEQYF. The CDR3 nucleotides are TGTGCCAGCCTGTCAAACAGGGGACTCTACGAGCAGTACTTC.

This chain joins TRBV28 and TRBJ2-1; D assignment may be TRBD1 or TRBD2 (5 bases each). With 6 bases removed from V and 8 bases from J, the gap between germline ends came to 14 bases. Germline lookup yields CDR1 MDHEN and CDR2 SYDVKM. CDR3 size: 13 residues. The CDR3 sequence is CASRWGRWDEQFF. The CDR3 DNA follows: TGTGCCAGCAGGTGGGGACGGTGGGATGAGCAGTTCTTC.

The V call is TRBV7-9, the J call TRBJ2-3; 13 positions agree with TRBD2. CDR1 is SEHNR, CDR2 FQNEAQ, per germline (reference sequence). This CDR3 has 15 residues. Germline trimming cut 4 bases from V and 3 bases from J; bases unmatched to any gene: 1. The CDR3 here is CASSSGLAGTDTQYF. CDR3 in DNA: TGTGCCAGCAGCTCGGGACTAGCGGGAACAGATACGCAGTATTTT.

This chain uses TRBV7-8 with TRBJ2-5, with 7 bases fitting TRBD1. CDR1 and CDR2 from the germline V gene are SGHVS and FQNEAQ. Unmatched junction bases numbered 13, after V lost 6 bases and J lost 6 bases. The CDR3 is 15 amino acids. The CDR3 region is CASRAQGQLSQTQYF. The CDR3 DNA sequence: TGTGCCAGCAGAGCCCAGGGACAGCTCTCCCAGACCCAGTACTTC.

This clone was counted between two and nine times. The chain joins TRBV28 to TRBJ2-7; D is undetermined. V lost 1 base, J lost 7 bases, and 8 bases lay in between. The CDR3 totals 12 residues. CDR1 and CDR2 (germline): MDHEN, SYDVKM. CDR3 residues: CASSLLSKEQYF. The CDR3 DNA reads TGTGCCAGCAGTTTATTGTCGAAAGAGCAGTACTTC.

V usage is TRBV5-4 and J usage is TRBJ1-4; 10 bases match TRBD1. CDR3 length equals 17 residues. Per germline, CDR1 SGHNT and CDR2 YYREEE (reference sequence). Trimming took 2 bases from V and 8 from J; bases not matched to a gene: 12. The CDR3 here is CASSLFGQGVAGEKLFF. The CDR3 DNA sequence: TGTGCCAGCAGCTTATTTGGACAGGGGGTGGCGGGCGAAAAACTGTTTTTT.

V is TRBV21-1 and J is TRBJ1-5; the table's D call, TRBD1, was not checked against the DNA. TRBV21-1 is reported as a pseudogene. This CDR3 region has 17 residues. CDR3 protein: CASSRRDRIYSNQPQHF. The CDR3 DNA sequence: TGTGCCAGCAGCCGACGAGACAGAATCTATAGCAATCAGCCCCAGCATTTT.

In the case of this clone: Only one base separates this from a far larger clonotype, so it likely reflects a read error. Different DNA sequences within this sample yield the same CDR3. In DNA form, the CDR3 reads TGTGCCTGGAGTAGTACGGGAGGAGAGATAATCACAGATACGCAGTATTTT. It codes for CAWSSTGGEIITDTQYF. V is TRBV30 and J is TRBJ2-3; 7 nucleotides line up with TRBD2. V shed 2 bases and J 2 bases; nucleotides not matched to a gene: 13. Germline values: CDR1 GTSNPN, CDR2 SVGIG (reference sequence). CDR3 size: 17 residues.

The genes are TRBV28 and TRBJ1-2; perhaps TRBD1 as D (5 bases). V was pared by 8 bases and J by 6 bases, with 19 bases between. Germline lookup yields CDR1 MDHEN and CDR2 SYDVKM. This CDR3 region has 14 residues. The DNA for the CDR3 is TGTGCCAGCCGCGCTGCCCTACGAGGGGATGGCTACACCTTC. This translates into CASRAALRGDGYTF.

This rearrangement joins TRBV5-1 to TRBJ2-7, with 7 bases lining up with TRBD2. The junction had 2 bases not matched to a gene; V was cut back by 0 bases and J by 2 bases. Germline V gene lookup returns CDR1 SGHRS and CDR2 YFSETQ. This CDR3 comprises 14 residues. The CDR3 DNA sequence: TGCGCCAGCAGCTTGGGACTAGCCCCCTACGAGCAGTACTTC. Translated, it gives CASSLGLAPYEQYF. The variable domain in full, with the rest retrieved from reference TRBV5-1 and TRBJ2-7, is KAGVTQTPRYLIKTRGQQVTLSCSPISGHRSVSWYQQTPGQGLQFLFEYFSETQRNKGNFPGRFSGRQFSNSRSEMNVSTLELGDSALYLCASSLGLAPYEQYFGPGTRLTVT.

To note about this clone: A far larger clone is one base from this, pointing to a likely read error. Distinct nucleotide sequences in the sample also encode this CDR3. The chain joins TRBV19 to TRBJ2-7; 12 bases fit TRBD1. CDR1 and CDR2 from the germline V gene are LNHDA and SQIVND (reference sequence). The CDR3 sequence is 15 residues long. Here the CDR3 reads CASSIPGTGGSEQYF. Here the CDR3 DNA reads TGCGCCAGTAGTATCCCGGGGACAGGGGGCTCCGAGCAGTACTTC.

The CDR3 region has the DNA TGTGCCAGCTCACCGCCAGGCACAAGCTCTGGAAACACCATATATTTT. Its translation: CASSPPGTSSGNTIYF. The rearrangement joins TRBV18 to TRBJ1-3; D is ambiguous. This CDR3 spans 16 amino acids. In germline, CDR1 is KGHSH, CDR2 LQKENI. The V end was cut by 3 bases, the J end by 0 bases, with 12 bases between.

This clone has only one observation. The CDR3: CASSLAGVTEAFF. CDR3 in DNA: TGTGCCAGCAGCTTAGCAGGGGTCACTGAAGCTTTCTTT. This chain joins TRBV11-3 and TRBJ1-1; a possible D gene is TRBD1 (6 bases). V was pared by 1 base and J by 4 bases, with 7 bases between. The germline CDR1 and CDR2 sequences are SGHNT and YENEEA. The CDR3 has 13 residues.

This rearrangement joins TRBV27 to TRBJ1-1; 7 positions match TRBD1. Germline CDR1 is MNHEY and CDR2 is SMNVEV (reference sequence). The CDR3 sequence is 16 residues long. Losses at the gene ends were 5 bases for V and 1 base for J; bases not matched to a gene: 10. In DNA form, the CDR3 reads TGTGCCAGCAGTGTTAAGACAGGGATCACGAACACTGAAGCTTTCTTT. Translation: CASSVKTGITNTEAFF.

This chain uses TRBV18 with TRBJ2-7, with 7 bases identical to TRBD1. CDR1 is KGHSH, CDR2 LQKENI, per germline. The CDR3 contains 15 residues. Trimming took 4 bases from V and 2 from J; bases not matched to a gene: 8. The CDR3 loop reads CASSHRDSKTYEQYF. Here the CDR3 DNA reads TGTGCCAGCTCACACCGGGACAGCAAAACCTACGAGCAGTACTTC. The full variable domain, rest sourced from reference TRBV18 and TRBJ2-7, is NAGVMQNPRHLVRRRGQEARLRCSPMKGHSHVYWYRQLPEEGLKFMVYLQKENIIDESGMPKERFSAEFPKEGPSILRIQQVVRGDSAAYFCASSHRDSKTYEQYFGPGTRLTVT.